This T cell receptor (beta chain) was obtained from a study of T cell responses to AZD1222 COVID-19 vaccine. This CDR3 comprises 13 residues. Trimming took off 4 bases at V and 6 bases at J, with 12 bases between the two ends. Germline V gene sequence: CDR1 MNHEY, CDR2 SMNVEV (reference sequence). This clone was found once. Its antigen is as yet unknown. Clones were read by immunoSEQ multiplex PCR, and TCRdb kept only the in-frame ones, dropping some. Of 25,000 or so clones in the sample, roughly 87% are singletons; the top ten hold 34%. General study results and limits: With two AZD1222 doses given, Spike-specific TCR breadth and depth both rose. A mostly white British donor set with more females was recruited, and clonal diversity was possibly underestimated. Mapped onto spike, vaccine-associated CD4 TCRs spanned it and were dominant at 160-218 and 743-854.

The sequenced sample was peripheral blood, obtained 28 days after the second AZD1222 dose. This TCR was sampled from an adult who received the AZD1222 COVID-19 vaccine. This chain connects TRBV27 to TRBJ1-1; perhaps TRBD1 as D (5 bases). The CDR3 DNA reads as TGTGCCAGCAGTTCGCGGACATCTCCTGAAGCTTTCTTT. Amino acids: CASSSRTSPEAFF.